This TCR beta chain comes out of a study of vaccination and CD4 T cells after COVID-19 (dated by TCRdb to between 2020 and 2023). The study in broad terms: The convalescent cohort comprised six males and four females, including two Hispanic individuals, seven Caucasians, two Asians and one multiracial person. For stimulating the cultures, overlapping spike peptide pools were used, derived from SARS-CoV-2 as well as from the common cold coronaviruses HCoV-NL63, HCoV-OC43 and HCoV-229E. In control cultures, a CEFX viral epitope pool was used as positive control, an HIV-1 Nef peptide pool was used as negative control, or no peptide was added. Participants got two doses of the Pfizer-BioNTech BNT162b2 vaccine (n=8) or two doses of the Moderna mRNA-1273 vaccine (n=2). Post-vaccine blood samples were taken a median of 72 days after the second vaccine dose, with a range of roughly 13 to 250 days. Post-COVID blood samples from convalescent patients were collected a median of roughly 100 days after diagnosis, with a range of about 30 to 170 days. The spike-specific CD4+ TCR repertoire was compared before and after mRNA vaccination in 10 COVID-19 convalescent patients and several infection-naive healthy vaccine recipients. In an earlier paper using these donors, memory CD4+ T cell crossreactivity between SARS-CoV-2 and common cold coronavirus spike proteins was assessed at the TCR clonotype level. The paper as a whole reports these results and caveats: Relatively few convalescent patients were included in the study, and early timepoints after natural infection were not analyzed. In convalescent patients, a median approximately 83% of post-vaccine SARS-CoV-2-reactive clones were detected only after vaccination, suggesting vaccine-specific priming. The median number of SARS-CoV-2-reactive clonotypes rose from approximately 20 after infection to roughly 40 after vaccination, but the change was not significant. In convalescent patients, nearly all vaccine-specific clones (304 of 307) were found to be mono-reactive for SARS-CoV-2 spike rather than cross-reactive with common cold coronaviruses.

The label giving this sample's treatment or condition can be read as: roughly 10-day PBMC culture with coronavirus spike peptide pools or control peptides (ViraFEST assay). CD4+ T cells from unexposed donors were collected before the COVID-19 pandemic (2011-2018). The ViraFEST assay, used in the study, expanded antigen-specific T cells with peptide pools and then identified the expanded clonotypes through TCR sequencing. Each well held 2.2 million or so PBMCs cultured with 9 to 10 ug/ml peptide pools in IMDM containing 5% human AB serum and roughly 9.3 IU/ml IL-2. On days 3 and 7, half of the culture medium was replaced with fresh IL-2-containing medium. Once the cells had been in culture for over 9 days, the EasySep CD4+ T cell isolation kit was used to isolate CD4+ T cells by negative selection. As cell numbers permitted, CD4+ T cells from unexposed donors were tested for reactivity to SARS-CoV-2 S and N and to four common cold coronavirus spike pools. PBMCs were separated from whole blood using Ficoll-Paque Plus gradient centrifugation and then either used fresh or cryopreserved at -140C. Triplicate wells were generally used for each culture condition. The leukapheresis product used for the unexposed donors was purchased from a commercial source.

To prepare the library, PCR was applied. At the Johns Hopkins FTIC core, DNA from the cultured CD4+ T cells underwent TCR sequencing with the Oncomine TCR Beta short-read assay. The QIAamp micro DNA kit was used to extract genomic DNA from the cultured CD4+ T cells. Oncomine TCR Beta libraries from cultured CD4+ T cells were pooled using unique dual indexes and sequenced on an Illumina iSeq 100. Turning to the authors' computational methods: Non-productive sequences were removed, and CDR3s that did not start with C, did not end with F or W, or were shorter than 7 amino acids were discarded. Antigen-specific clonotypes were identified with the MANAFEST web application by comparing peptide-stimulated wells with reference and other culture wells. Positive clones required FDR below 0.05, an odds ratio above 5, and productive frequency above 0.1% in at least two of three replicate wells. Cross-reactive clonotypes were defined as significantly expanded in both SARS-CoV-2 spike wells and at least one common cold coronavirus spike condition. CDR3 homology was assessed with Levenshtein distances (stringdist) and unrooted phylogenetic trees (ape) in R version 3.6.1. Through fastp at Q25 and MiXCR, TCRdb rebuilt clones from the public reads, retaining in-frame beta chains. Rows matching on CDR3 protein sequence are summarized as one entry with the most common DNA and genes. None of the V and J calls come from the authors' own analysis; TCRdb made them. Present in this sample are about 6,900 distinct CDR3 sequences, around 48% of which were seen just once. Approximately 32% of the sample goes to the ten largest clones.

This clonotype was recorded a few times. It lacks a known antigen. The input lacks base qualities; no much larger clone sits a single base away. Sequences DFQATT (CDR1) and SNEGSKA (CDR2) are obtained from the germline V gene (reference sequence). There are 16 amino acids in the CDR3, from cysteine to phenylalanine inclusive. The entry retains the CDR3 DNA only, 48 bases that are in frame from base 1. Unmatched junction bases come to 11, with V trimmed by 5 bases and J by 2 bases. The material sequenced was CD4+ T cells from blood, cultured in vitro. Recombination connected TRBV20-1 to TRBJ2-3; 9 middle bases align to TRBD2. The source is a human donor in good health. The sequence in DNA is TGCAGTGCTCCCCTCGGGGTAGCGGGAGCCACAGATACGCAGTATTTT. Translation gives CSAPLGVAGATDTQYF.